This section outlines one T cell receptor (beta chain) sequence together with its context. The sample comes from a study of blood T cell repertoires in COVID-19. Study as a whole: Samples representing acute and convalescent COVID-19 were sourced from the United States, Italy and Spain.

In the original workflow: Reference gene primer amplification in the assay estimated nucleated cell counts. Data came from immunoSEQ multiplex PCR; TCRdb stores just in-frame clones and leaves some out. That table is the source of V, J and clone size, and D and trimming were worked out from the DNA. The sample lists just over 80,000 clones; 80% to 85% were seen once. The sequencing input was peripheral blood. This sequence originates from a man older than 75 with acute or convalescent COVID-19.

The CDR3 sequence: CASSGGRKAFF. CDR3 in DNA: TGTGCCAGCTCGGGGGGGCGGAAGGCTTTCTTT. This chain joins TRBV28 and TRBJ1-1; tentative D call: TRBD1 (6 bases). Looked up from germline, CDR1 is MDHEN and CDR2 is SYDVKM. V was clipped by 8 bases and J by 11 bases, with 15 bases between them. This CDR3 is 11 amino acids long.